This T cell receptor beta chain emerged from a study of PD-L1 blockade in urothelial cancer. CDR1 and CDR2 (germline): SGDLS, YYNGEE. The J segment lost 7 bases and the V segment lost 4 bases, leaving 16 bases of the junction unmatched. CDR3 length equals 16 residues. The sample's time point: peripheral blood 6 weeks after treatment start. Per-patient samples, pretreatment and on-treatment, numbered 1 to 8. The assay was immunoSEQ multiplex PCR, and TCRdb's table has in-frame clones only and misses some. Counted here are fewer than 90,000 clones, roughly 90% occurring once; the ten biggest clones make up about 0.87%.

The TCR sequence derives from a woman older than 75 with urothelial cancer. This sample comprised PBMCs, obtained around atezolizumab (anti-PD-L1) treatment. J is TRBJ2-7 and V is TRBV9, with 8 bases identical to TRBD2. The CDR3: CASSPLSGSGLREQYF. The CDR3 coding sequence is TGTGCCAGCAGCCCCCTAAGCGGGAGCGGACTCAGGGAGCAGTACTTC.